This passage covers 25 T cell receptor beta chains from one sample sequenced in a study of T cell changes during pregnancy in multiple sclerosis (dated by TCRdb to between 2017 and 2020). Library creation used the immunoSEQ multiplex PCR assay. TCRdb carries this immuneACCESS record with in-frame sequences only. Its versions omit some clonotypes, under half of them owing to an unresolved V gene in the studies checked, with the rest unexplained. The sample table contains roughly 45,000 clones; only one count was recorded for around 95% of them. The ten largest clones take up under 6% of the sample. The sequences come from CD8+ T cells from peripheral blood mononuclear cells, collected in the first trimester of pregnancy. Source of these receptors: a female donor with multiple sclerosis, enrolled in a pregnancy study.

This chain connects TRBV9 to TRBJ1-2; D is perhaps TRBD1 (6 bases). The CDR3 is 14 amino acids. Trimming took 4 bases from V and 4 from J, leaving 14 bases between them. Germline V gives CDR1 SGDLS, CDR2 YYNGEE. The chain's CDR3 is CASSLQGFRYGYTF. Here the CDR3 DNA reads TGTGCCAGCAGCCTCCAGGGGTTCCGCTATGGCTACACCTTC.

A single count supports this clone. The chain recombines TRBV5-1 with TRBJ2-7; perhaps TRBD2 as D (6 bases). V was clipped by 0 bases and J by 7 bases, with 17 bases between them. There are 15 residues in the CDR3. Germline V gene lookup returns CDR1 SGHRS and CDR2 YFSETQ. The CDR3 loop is CASSLGGGVSWEQYF. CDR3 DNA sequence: TGCGCCAGCAGCTTGGGAGGCGGGGTGAGTTGGGAGCAGTACTTC.

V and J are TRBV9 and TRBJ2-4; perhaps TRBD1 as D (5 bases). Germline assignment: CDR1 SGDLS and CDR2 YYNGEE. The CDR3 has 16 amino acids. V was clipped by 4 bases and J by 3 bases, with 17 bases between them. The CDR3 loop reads CASSPSRAPGKNIQYF. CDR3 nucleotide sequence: TGTGCCAGCAGCCCTTCCAGGGCCCCAGGCAAAAACATTCAGTACTTC.

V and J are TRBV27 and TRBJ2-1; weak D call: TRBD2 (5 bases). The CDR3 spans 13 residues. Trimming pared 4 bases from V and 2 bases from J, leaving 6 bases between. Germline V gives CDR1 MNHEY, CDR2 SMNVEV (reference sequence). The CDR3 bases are TGTGCCAGCAGTTCCGGGACCTACAATGAGCAGTTCTTC. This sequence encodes CASSSGTYNEQFF.

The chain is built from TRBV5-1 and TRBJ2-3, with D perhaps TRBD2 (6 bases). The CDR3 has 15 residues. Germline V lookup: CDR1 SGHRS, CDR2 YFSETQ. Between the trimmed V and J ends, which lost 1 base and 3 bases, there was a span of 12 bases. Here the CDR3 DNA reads TGCGCCAGCAGCTTGTGGGCAGGGAGGACAGATACGCAGTATTTT. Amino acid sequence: CASSLWAGRTDTQYF.

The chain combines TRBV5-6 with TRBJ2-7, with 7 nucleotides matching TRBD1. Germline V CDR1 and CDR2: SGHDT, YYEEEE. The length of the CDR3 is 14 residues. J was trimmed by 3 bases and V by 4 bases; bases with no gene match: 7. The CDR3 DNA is TGTGCCAGCAGCGTGGGACAGAGCCTCTACGAGCAGTACTTC. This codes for CASSVGQSLYEQYF.

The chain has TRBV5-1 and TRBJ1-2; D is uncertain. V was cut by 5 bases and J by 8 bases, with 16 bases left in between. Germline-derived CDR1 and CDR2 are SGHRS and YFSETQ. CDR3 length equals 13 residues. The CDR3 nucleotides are TGCGCCAGCAGTTGGGAGGCGGGTTCGGGCTACACCTTC. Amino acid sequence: CASSWEAGSGYTF. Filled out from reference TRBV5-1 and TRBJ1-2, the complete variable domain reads KAGVTQTPRYLIKTRGQQVTLSCSPISGHRSVSWYQQTPGQGLQFLFEYFSETQRNKGNFPGRFSGRQFSNSRSEMNVSTLELGDSALYLCASSWEAGSGYTFGSGTRLTVV.

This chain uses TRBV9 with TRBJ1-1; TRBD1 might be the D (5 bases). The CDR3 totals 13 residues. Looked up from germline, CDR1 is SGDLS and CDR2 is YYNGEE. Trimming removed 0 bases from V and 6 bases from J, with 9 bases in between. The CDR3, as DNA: TGTGCCAGCAGCGTAGTGGTACAGGCTGAAGCTTTCTTT. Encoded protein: CASSVVVQAEAFF.

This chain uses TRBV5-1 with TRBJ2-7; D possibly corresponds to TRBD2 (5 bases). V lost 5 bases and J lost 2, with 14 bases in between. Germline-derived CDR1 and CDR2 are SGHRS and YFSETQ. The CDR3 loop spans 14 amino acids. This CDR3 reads CASSSDLAPYEQYF. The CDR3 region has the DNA TGCGCCAGCAGTTCGGACTTAGCCCCCTACGAGCAGTACTTC. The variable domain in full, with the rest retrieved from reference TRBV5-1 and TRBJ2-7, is KAGVTQTPRYLIKTRGQQVTLSCSPISGHRSVSWYQQTPGQGLQFLFEYFSETQRNKGNFPGRFSGRQFSNSRSEMNVSTLELGDSALYLCASSSDLAPYEQYFGPGTRLTVT.

The CDR3 sequence: CASRPGLGYEQYF. For the CDR3, the DNA is TGTGCCAGCAGACCAGGGTTAGGCTACGAGCAGTACTTC. The chain uses TRBV27 and TRBJ2-7; a weak D match, TRBD1 (5 bases). CDR3 length: 13 amino acids. Germline CDR1 is MNHEY and CDR2 is SMNVEV (reference sequence). V shed 6 bases and J shed 3 bases, with 12 bases lying between them.

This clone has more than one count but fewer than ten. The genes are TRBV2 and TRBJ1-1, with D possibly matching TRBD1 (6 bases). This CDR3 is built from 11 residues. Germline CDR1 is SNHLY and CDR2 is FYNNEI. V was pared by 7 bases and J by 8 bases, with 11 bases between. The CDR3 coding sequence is TGTGCCAGCACTACCGGGACAGAAGCTTTCTTT. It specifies CASTTGTEAFF.

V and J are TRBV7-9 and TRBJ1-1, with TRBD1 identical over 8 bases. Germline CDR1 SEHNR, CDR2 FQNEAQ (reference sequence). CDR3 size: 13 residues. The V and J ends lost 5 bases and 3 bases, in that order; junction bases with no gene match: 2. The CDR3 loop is CASSKQGDTEAFF. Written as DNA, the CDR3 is TGTGCCAGCAGCAAACAGGGGGACACTGAAGCTTTCTTT.

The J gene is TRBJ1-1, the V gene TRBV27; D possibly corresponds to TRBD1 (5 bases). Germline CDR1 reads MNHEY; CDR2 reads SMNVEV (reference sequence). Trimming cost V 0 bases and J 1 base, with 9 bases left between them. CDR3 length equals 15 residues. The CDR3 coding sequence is TGTGCCAGCAGTTTATCAGGGGCGACGAACACTGAAGCTTTCTTT. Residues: CASSLSGATNTEAFF.

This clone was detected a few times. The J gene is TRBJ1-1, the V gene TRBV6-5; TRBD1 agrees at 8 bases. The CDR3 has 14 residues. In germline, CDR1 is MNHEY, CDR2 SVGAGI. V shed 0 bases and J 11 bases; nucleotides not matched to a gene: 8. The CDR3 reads CASSYSTRGQDAFF. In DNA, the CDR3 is TGTGCCAGCAGTTACTCGACCAGGGGGCAGGACGCTTTCTTT.

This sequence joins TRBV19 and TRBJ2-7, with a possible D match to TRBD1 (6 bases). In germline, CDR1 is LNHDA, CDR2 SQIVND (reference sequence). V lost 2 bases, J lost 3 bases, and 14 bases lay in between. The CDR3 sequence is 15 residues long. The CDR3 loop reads CASSISSGVVYEQYF. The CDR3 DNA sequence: TGTGCCAGTAGTATATCATCAGGGGTGGTCTACGAGCAGTACTTC.

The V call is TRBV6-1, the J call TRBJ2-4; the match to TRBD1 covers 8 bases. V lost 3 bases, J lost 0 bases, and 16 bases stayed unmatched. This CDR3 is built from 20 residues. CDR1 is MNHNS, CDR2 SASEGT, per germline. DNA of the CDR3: TGTGCCAGCAGTGACCCGTGGACAGGGATCCCCCCTCTAGCCAAAAACATTCAGTACTTC. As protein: CASSDPWTGIPPLAKNIQYF.

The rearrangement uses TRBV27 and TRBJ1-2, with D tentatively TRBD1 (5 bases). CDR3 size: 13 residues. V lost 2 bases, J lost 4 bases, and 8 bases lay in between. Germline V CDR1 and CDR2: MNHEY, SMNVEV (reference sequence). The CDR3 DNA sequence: TGTGCCAGCAGTTTAAGGGGTGCCTATGGCTACACCTTC. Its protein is CASSLRGAYGYTF.

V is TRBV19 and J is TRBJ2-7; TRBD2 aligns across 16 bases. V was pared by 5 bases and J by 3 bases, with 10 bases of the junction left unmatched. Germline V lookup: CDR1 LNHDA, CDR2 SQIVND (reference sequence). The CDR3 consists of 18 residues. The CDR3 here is CASSPGTSGRGWLYEQYF. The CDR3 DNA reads TGTGCCAGTAGTCCCGGGACTAGCGGGAGGGGCTGGCTCTACGAGCAGTACTTC.

The CDR3 protein is CASKQTPGQGHEQYF. The CDR3 region has the DNA TGTGCCAGTAAGCAGACTCCGGGACAGGGCCACGAGCAGTACTTC. This chain joins TRBV19 and TRBJ2-7, with 9 bases identical to TRBD1. CDR3 length: 15 amino acids. Germline V gene lookup returns CDR1 LNHDA and CDR2 SQIVND (reference sequence). V dropped 7 bases and J dropped 5; count of bases not matched to a gene: 12.

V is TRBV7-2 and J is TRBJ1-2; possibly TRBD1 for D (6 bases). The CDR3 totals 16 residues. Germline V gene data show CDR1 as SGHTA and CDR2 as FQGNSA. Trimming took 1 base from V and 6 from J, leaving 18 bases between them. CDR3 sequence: CASSLGLDRIYHGYTF. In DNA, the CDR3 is TGTGCCAGCAGCTTAGGTCTCGACAGGATTTACCATGGCTACACCTTC.

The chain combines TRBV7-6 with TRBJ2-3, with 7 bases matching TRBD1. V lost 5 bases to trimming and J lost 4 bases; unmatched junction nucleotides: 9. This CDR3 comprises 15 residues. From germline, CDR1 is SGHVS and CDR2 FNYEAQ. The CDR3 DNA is TGTGCCAGCAGCCTTCGAGAGGGGGCCGCAGATACGCAGTATTTT. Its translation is CASSLREGAADTQYF.

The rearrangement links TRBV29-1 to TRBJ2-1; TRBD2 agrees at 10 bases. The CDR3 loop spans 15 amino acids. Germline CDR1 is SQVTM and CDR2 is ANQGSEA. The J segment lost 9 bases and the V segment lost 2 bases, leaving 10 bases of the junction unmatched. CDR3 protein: CSVEQQAGGEVEQFF. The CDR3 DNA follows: TGCAGCGTTGAACAGCAAGCGGGAGGGGAGGTTGAGCAGTTCTTC.

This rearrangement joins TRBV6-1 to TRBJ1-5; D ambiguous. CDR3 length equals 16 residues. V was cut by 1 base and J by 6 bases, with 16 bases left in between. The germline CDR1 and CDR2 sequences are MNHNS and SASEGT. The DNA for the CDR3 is TGTGCCAGCAGTGAAGAAGAGGGTGTGGGCAGTCAGCCCCAGCATTTT. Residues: CASSEEEGVGSQPQHF.

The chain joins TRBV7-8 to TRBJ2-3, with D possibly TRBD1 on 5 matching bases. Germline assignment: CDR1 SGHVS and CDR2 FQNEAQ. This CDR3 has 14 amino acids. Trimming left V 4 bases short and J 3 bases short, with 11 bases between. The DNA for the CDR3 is TGTGCCAGCAGCTCCAGGGAAAGAACAGATACGCAGTATTTT. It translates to CASSSRERTDTQYF.

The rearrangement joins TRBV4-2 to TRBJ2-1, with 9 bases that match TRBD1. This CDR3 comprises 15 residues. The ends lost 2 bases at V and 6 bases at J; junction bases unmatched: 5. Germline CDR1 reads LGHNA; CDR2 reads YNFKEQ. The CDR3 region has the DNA TGTGCCAGCAGCCAAACCGGGACAGGGACCAATGAGCAGTTCTTC. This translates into CASSQTGTGTNEQFF.